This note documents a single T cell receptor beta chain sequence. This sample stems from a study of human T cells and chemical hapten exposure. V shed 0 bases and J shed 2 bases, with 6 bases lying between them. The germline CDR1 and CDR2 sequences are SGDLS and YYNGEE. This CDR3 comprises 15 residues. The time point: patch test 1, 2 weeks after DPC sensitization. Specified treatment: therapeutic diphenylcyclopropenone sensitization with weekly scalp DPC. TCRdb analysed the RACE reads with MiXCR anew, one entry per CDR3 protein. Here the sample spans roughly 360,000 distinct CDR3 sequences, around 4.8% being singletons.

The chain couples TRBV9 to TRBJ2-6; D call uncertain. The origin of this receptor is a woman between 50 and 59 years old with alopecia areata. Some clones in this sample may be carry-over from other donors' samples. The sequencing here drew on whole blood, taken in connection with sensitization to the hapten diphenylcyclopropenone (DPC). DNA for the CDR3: TGTGCCAGCAGCGTAGAACCCACTGGGGCCAACGTCCTGACTTTC. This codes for CASSVEPTGANVLTF.